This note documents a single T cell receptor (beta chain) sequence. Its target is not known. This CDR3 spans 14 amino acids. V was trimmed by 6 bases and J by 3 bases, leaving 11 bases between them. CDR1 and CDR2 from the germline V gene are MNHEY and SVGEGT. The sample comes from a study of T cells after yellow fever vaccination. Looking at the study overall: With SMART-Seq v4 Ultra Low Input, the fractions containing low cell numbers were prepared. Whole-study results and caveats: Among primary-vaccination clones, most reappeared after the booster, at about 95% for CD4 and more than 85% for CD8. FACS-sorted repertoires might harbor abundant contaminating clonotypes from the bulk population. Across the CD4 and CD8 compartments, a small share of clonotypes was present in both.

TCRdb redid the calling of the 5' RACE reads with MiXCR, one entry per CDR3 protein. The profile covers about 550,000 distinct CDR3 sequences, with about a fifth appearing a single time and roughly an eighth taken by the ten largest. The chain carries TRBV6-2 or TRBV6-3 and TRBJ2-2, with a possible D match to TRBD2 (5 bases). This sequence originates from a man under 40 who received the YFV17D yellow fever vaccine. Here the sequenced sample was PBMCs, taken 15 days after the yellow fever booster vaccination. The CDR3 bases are TGTGCCAGCAGGAGGAGCGGCTACACCGGGGAGCTGTTTTTT. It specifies CASRRSGYTGELFF.